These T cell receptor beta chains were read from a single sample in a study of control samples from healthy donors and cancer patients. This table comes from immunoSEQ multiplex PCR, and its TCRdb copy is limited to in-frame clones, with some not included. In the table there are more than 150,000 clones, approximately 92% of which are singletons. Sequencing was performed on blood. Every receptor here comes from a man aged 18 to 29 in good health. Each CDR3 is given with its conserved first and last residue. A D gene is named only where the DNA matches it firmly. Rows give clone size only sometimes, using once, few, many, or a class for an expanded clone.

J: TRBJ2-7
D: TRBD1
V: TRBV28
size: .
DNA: TGTGCCAGCAGTTCACCACCGGGACAGCCCTCCTACGAGCAGTACTTC
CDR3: CASSSPPGQPSYEQYF

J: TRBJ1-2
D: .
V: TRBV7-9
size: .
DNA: TGTGCCAGCAGCTTATTTCATGGCTACACCTTC
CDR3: CASSLFHGYTF

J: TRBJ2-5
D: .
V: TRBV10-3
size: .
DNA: TGTGCCATCAGTGAGTCCGCCGGACAAGAGACCCAGTACTTC
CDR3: CAISESAGQETQYF

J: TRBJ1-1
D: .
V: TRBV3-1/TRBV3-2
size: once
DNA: TGTGCCAGCAGCCAATATGGACAGACGAACACTGAAGCTTTCTTT
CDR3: CASSQYGQTNTEAFF

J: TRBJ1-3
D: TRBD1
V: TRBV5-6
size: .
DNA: TGTGCCAGCCTCATAGGTGGGACAGGGACCGGAAACACCATATATTTT
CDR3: CASLIGGTGTGNTIYF

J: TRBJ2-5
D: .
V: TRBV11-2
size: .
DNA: TGTGCCAGCAGCTTAGGAGAGACCCAGTACTTC
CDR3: CASSLGETQYF

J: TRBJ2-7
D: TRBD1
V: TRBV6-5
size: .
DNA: TGTGCCAGCTCCCGGGACAGGCTTGACGAGCAGTACTTC
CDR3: CASSRDRLDEQYF

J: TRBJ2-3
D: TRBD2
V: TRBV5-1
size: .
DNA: TGCGCCAGCAGCCCGCCGTCTGGCGGGGGGTACACAGATACGCAGTATTTT
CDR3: CASSPPSGGGYTDTQYF

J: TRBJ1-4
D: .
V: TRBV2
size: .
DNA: TGTGCCAGCAGTGAGGGGGGAAGCGGTGAAAAACTGTTTTTT
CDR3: CASSEGGSGEKLFF

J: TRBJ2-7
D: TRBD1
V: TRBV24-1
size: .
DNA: TGTGCCACCAGTGACAGGGGGCGTAGCGAGCAGTACTTC
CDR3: CATSDRGRSEQYF

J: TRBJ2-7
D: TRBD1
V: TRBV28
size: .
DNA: TGTGCCAGTACAACCACAGGGGGCTCCTCCTACGAGCAGTACTTC
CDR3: CASTTTGGSSYEQYF

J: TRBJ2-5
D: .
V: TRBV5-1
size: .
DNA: TGCGCCAGCAGCCCTGCCGCCGGACTACCCCGAACAGAGACCCAGTACTTC
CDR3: CASSPAAGLPRTETQYF

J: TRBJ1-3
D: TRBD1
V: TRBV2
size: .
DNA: TGTGCCAGCAGTACCTCACAGGGGGCTTTCAACACCATATATTTT
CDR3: CASSTSQGAFNTIYF

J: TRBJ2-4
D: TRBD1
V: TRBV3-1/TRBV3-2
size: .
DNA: TGTGCCAGCAGCCAAGCTCCGACAGGGGGCGGAAACATTCAGTACTTC
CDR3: CASSQAPTGGGNIQYF

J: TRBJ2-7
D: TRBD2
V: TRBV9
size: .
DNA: TGTGCCAGCAGCGTCGGACTAGCGGGGGTGAACGAGCAGTACTTC
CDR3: CASSVGLAGVNEQYF

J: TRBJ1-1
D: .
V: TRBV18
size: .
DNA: TGTGCCAGCTCACCACAGCCAGGGGTGACTGAAGCTTTCTTT
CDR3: CASSPQPGVTEAFF

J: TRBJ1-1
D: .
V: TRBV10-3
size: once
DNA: TGTGCCATCAGTCGCGGGGGACCCTTGAACACTGAAGCTTTCTTT
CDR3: CAISRGGPLNTEAFF

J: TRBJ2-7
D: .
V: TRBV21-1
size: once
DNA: TGTGCCAGCAGCAAAGCGCAATGGTGGGACAGCTTTACCTACGAGCAGTACTTC
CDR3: CASSKAQWWDSFTYEQYF

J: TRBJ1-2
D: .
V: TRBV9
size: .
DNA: TGTGCCAGCAGCGCAAATAACAGGTTAGACTACACCTTC
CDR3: CASSANNRLDYTF

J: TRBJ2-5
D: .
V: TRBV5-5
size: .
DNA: TGTGCCAGCAGCTTGGGTTCGACGGAGACCCAGTACTTC
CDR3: CASSLGSTETQYF

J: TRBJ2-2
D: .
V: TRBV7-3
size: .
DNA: TGTGCCAGCAGGGCAGTGGTTCCTGGGGAGCTGTTTTTT
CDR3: CASRAVVPGELFF